A single sample is the source of the 10 T cell receptor beta chains below, sequenced in a study of radiation and T cells in renal cell carcinoma. TCRdb's copy holds only in-frame clones and misses some; the assay was immunoSEQ multiplex PCR. The repertoire includes roughly 130,000 clones, around nine tenths of them detected once, and about 12% sits in the top ten. The sample's time point: baseline pretreatment blood. Treatment indicated: 15 Gy SBRT to primary tumor, nephrectomy 4 weeks later. Sequenced here: blood, sampled from a patient whose treatment included radiotherapy and nephrectomy. The origin of the receptors is a woman aged 45 to 65 with renal cell carcinoma.

The genes are TRBV6-5 and TRBJ1-5, with 7 bases fitting TRBD1. V trimming: 2 bases; J trimming: 11 bases; junction bases outside the gene matches: 9. The CDR3 length is 14 residues. Germline CDR1 is MNHEY and CDR2 is SVGAGI. CDR3 region: CASSYRPGTVSQHF. CDR3 sequence (DNA): TGTGCCAGCAGTTACCGTCCCGGGACAGTTTCCCAGCATTTT.

V usage is TRBV6-6 and J usage is TRBJ1-2, with D possibly being TRBD1 (6 bases). CDR1 MNHNY and CDR2 SVGAGI come from the germline V gene (reference sequence). The CDR3 totals 14 residues. Trimming shortened V by 7 bases and J by 4 bases, and 16 bases separated the two germline ends. Here the CDR3 DNA reads TGTGCCAGCATCTCCCGGACAGAAATCTATGGCTACACCTTC. This encodes CASISRTEIYGYTF.

The V call is TRBV9, the J call TRBJ1-2; D gene uncertain. V lost 0 bases and J lost 2, with 8 bases in between. Germline lookup yields CDR1 SGDLS and CDR2 YYNGEE. This CDR3 has 14 amino acids. CDR3 amino acids: CASSVGVENYGYTF. CDR3 bases: TGTGCCAGCAGCGTAGGGGTGGAGAACTATGGCTACACCTTC.

The rearrangement links TRBV7-9 to TRBJ2-5; D may be TRBD1 or TRBD2 (7 bases each). This CDR3 is 14 amino acids long. Trimming removed 6 bases at V and 5 bases at J, with 16 bases between. The germline CDR1 and CDR2 sequences are SEHNR and FQNEAQ (reference sequence). CDR3 residues: CASRSGGGAETQYF. CDR3 DNA: TGTGCCAGCAGATCAGGGGGAGGGGCCGAGACCCAGTACTTC.

This chain links TRBV19 with TRBJ1-5, with a tentative D call TRBD1 (5 bases). The CDR3 totals 15 residues. Trimming removed 5 bases at V and 3 bases at J, with 14 bases between. Per germline, CDR1 LNHDA and CDR2 SQIVND (reference sequence). CDR3 sequence (DNA): TGTGCCAGTAGTTCGGGACCGCTCCCCAATCAGCCCCAGCATTTT. Residues: CASSSGPLPNQPQHF.

The chain couples TRBV5-6 to TRBJ2-2; the match to TRBD1 covers 9 bases. Germline lookup yields CDR1 SGHDT and CDR2 YYEEEE. V lost 4 bases, J lost 10 bases, and 8 bases stayed unmatched. CDR3 length equals 14 residues. The CDR3 here is CASSVTGGFEELFF. Written as DNA, the CDR3 is TGTGCCAGCAGCGTAACAGGGGGCTTCGAGGAGCTGTTTTTT.

This rearrangement joins TRBV5-1 to TRBJ2-1; 11 bases align to TRBD2. The CDR3 runs to 17 residues. V dropped 2 bases and J dropped 4; count of bases not matched to a gene: 8. Germline V gene sequence: CDR1 SGHRS, CDR2 YFSETQ. The CDR3 DNA follows: TGCGCCAGCAGCTTCCCCGGTACTAGCGGGGGATACAATGAGCAGTTCTTC. Protein sequence: CASSFPGTSGGYNEQFF.

The V and J genes are TRBV5-1 and TRBJ1-2; TRBD1 aligns across 10 bases. CDR3 length equals 14 residues. Germline values: CDR1 SGHRS, CDR2 YFSETQ. V gave up 4 bases and J gave up 6 bases; unmatched junction bases: 6. The CDR3 here is CASSPQGQGNGYTF. DNA for the CDR3: TGCGCCAGCAGCCCCCAGGGACAGGGGAATGGCTACACCTTC.

CDR3 sequence (DNA): TGTGCCAGCAGCCAAGAAGGGAGGGACAGGGGGTATGGGAGCAATGAGCAGTTCTTC. It encodes CASSQEGRDRGYGSNEQFF. The V and J genes are TRBV14 and TRBJ2-1; 11 bases align to TRBD1. Germline-derived CDR1 and CDR2 are SGHDN and FVKESK. The CDR3 totals 19 residues. Losses at the gene ends were 0 bases for V and 6 bases for J; bases not matched to a gene: 13. Complete variable domain (other parts from reference TRBV14 and TRBJ2-1): EAGVTQFPSHSVIEKGQTVTLRCDPISGHDNLYWYRRVMGKEIKFLLHFVKESKQDESGMPNNRFLAERTGGTYSTLKVQPAELEDSGVYFCASSQEGRDRGYGSNEQFFGPGTRLTVL.

V usage is TRBV7-9 and J usage is TRBJ1-2; unclear D gene. This CDR3 spans 14 amino acids. Germline CDR1 is SEHNR and CDR2 is FQNEAQ (reference sequence). Trimming stripped 6 bases from V and 5 bases from J, with 16 bases between. The CDR3 coding sequence is TGTGCCAGCAGATCTATCGCCGGGCCTTATGGCTACACCTTC. This translates into CASRSIAGPYGYTF.